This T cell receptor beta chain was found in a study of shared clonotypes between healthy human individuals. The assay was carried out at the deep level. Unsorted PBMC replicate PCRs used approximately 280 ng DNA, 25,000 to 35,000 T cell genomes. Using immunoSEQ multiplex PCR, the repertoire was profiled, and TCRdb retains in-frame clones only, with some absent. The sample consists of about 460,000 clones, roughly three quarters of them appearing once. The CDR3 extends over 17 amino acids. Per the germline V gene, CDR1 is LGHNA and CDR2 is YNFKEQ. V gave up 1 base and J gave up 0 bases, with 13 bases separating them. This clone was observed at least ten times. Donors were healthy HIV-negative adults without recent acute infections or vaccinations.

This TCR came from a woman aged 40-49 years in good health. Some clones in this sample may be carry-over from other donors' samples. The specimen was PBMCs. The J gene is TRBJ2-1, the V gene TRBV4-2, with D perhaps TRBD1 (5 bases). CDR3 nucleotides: TGTGCCAGCAGCCAAGTCCAGGGCATTAACTCCTACAATGAGCAGTTCTTC. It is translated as CASSQVQGINSYNEQFF.